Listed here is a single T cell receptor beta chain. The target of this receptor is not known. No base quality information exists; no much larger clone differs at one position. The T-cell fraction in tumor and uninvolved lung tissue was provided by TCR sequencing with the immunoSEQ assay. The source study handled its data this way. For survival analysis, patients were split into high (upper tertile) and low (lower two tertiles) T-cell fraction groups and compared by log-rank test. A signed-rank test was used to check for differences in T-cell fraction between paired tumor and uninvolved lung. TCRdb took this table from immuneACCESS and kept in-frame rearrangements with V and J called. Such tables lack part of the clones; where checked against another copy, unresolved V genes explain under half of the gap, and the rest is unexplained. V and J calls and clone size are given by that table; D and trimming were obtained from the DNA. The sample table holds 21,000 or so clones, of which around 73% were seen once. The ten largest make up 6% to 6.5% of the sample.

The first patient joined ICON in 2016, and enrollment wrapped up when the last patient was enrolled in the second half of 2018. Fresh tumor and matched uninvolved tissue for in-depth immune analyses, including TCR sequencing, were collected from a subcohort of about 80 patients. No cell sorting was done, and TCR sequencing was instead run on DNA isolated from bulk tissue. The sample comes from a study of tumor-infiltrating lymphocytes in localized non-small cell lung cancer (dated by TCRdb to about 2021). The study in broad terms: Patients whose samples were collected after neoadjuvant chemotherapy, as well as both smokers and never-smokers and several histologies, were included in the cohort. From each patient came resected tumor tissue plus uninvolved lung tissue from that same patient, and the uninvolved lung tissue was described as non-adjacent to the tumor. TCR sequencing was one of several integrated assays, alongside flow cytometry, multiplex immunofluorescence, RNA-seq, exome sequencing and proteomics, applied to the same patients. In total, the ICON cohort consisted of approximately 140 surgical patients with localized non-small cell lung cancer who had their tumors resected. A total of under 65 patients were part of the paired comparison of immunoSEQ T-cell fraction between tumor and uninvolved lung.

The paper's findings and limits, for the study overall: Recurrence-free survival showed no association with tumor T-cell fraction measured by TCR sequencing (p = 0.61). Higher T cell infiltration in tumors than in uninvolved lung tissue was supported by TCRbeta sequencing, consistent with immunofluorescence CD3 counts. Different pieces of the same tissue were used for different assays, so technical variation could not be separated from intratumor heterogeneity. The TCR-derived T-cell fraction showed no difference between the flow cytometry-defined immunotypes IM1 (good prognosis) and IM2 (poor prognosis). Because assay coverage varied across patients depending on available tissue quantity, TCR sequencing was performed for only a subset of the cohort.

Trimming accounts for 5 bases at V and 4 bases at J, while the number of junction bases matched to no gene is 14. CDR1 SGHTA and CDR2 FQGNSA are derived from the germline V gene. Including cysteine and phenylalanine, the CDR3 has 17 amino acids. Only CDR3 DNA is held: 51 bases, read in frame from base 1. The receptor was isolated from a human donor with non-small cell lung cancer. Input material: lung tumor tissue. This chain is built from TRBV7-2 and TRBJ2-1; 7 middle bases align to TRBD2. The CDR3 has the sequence CASSPRRGLAEYNEQFF. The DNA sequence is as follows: TGTGCCAGCAGCCCGCGTCGAGGGCTAGCGGAATACAATGAGCAGTTCTTC.